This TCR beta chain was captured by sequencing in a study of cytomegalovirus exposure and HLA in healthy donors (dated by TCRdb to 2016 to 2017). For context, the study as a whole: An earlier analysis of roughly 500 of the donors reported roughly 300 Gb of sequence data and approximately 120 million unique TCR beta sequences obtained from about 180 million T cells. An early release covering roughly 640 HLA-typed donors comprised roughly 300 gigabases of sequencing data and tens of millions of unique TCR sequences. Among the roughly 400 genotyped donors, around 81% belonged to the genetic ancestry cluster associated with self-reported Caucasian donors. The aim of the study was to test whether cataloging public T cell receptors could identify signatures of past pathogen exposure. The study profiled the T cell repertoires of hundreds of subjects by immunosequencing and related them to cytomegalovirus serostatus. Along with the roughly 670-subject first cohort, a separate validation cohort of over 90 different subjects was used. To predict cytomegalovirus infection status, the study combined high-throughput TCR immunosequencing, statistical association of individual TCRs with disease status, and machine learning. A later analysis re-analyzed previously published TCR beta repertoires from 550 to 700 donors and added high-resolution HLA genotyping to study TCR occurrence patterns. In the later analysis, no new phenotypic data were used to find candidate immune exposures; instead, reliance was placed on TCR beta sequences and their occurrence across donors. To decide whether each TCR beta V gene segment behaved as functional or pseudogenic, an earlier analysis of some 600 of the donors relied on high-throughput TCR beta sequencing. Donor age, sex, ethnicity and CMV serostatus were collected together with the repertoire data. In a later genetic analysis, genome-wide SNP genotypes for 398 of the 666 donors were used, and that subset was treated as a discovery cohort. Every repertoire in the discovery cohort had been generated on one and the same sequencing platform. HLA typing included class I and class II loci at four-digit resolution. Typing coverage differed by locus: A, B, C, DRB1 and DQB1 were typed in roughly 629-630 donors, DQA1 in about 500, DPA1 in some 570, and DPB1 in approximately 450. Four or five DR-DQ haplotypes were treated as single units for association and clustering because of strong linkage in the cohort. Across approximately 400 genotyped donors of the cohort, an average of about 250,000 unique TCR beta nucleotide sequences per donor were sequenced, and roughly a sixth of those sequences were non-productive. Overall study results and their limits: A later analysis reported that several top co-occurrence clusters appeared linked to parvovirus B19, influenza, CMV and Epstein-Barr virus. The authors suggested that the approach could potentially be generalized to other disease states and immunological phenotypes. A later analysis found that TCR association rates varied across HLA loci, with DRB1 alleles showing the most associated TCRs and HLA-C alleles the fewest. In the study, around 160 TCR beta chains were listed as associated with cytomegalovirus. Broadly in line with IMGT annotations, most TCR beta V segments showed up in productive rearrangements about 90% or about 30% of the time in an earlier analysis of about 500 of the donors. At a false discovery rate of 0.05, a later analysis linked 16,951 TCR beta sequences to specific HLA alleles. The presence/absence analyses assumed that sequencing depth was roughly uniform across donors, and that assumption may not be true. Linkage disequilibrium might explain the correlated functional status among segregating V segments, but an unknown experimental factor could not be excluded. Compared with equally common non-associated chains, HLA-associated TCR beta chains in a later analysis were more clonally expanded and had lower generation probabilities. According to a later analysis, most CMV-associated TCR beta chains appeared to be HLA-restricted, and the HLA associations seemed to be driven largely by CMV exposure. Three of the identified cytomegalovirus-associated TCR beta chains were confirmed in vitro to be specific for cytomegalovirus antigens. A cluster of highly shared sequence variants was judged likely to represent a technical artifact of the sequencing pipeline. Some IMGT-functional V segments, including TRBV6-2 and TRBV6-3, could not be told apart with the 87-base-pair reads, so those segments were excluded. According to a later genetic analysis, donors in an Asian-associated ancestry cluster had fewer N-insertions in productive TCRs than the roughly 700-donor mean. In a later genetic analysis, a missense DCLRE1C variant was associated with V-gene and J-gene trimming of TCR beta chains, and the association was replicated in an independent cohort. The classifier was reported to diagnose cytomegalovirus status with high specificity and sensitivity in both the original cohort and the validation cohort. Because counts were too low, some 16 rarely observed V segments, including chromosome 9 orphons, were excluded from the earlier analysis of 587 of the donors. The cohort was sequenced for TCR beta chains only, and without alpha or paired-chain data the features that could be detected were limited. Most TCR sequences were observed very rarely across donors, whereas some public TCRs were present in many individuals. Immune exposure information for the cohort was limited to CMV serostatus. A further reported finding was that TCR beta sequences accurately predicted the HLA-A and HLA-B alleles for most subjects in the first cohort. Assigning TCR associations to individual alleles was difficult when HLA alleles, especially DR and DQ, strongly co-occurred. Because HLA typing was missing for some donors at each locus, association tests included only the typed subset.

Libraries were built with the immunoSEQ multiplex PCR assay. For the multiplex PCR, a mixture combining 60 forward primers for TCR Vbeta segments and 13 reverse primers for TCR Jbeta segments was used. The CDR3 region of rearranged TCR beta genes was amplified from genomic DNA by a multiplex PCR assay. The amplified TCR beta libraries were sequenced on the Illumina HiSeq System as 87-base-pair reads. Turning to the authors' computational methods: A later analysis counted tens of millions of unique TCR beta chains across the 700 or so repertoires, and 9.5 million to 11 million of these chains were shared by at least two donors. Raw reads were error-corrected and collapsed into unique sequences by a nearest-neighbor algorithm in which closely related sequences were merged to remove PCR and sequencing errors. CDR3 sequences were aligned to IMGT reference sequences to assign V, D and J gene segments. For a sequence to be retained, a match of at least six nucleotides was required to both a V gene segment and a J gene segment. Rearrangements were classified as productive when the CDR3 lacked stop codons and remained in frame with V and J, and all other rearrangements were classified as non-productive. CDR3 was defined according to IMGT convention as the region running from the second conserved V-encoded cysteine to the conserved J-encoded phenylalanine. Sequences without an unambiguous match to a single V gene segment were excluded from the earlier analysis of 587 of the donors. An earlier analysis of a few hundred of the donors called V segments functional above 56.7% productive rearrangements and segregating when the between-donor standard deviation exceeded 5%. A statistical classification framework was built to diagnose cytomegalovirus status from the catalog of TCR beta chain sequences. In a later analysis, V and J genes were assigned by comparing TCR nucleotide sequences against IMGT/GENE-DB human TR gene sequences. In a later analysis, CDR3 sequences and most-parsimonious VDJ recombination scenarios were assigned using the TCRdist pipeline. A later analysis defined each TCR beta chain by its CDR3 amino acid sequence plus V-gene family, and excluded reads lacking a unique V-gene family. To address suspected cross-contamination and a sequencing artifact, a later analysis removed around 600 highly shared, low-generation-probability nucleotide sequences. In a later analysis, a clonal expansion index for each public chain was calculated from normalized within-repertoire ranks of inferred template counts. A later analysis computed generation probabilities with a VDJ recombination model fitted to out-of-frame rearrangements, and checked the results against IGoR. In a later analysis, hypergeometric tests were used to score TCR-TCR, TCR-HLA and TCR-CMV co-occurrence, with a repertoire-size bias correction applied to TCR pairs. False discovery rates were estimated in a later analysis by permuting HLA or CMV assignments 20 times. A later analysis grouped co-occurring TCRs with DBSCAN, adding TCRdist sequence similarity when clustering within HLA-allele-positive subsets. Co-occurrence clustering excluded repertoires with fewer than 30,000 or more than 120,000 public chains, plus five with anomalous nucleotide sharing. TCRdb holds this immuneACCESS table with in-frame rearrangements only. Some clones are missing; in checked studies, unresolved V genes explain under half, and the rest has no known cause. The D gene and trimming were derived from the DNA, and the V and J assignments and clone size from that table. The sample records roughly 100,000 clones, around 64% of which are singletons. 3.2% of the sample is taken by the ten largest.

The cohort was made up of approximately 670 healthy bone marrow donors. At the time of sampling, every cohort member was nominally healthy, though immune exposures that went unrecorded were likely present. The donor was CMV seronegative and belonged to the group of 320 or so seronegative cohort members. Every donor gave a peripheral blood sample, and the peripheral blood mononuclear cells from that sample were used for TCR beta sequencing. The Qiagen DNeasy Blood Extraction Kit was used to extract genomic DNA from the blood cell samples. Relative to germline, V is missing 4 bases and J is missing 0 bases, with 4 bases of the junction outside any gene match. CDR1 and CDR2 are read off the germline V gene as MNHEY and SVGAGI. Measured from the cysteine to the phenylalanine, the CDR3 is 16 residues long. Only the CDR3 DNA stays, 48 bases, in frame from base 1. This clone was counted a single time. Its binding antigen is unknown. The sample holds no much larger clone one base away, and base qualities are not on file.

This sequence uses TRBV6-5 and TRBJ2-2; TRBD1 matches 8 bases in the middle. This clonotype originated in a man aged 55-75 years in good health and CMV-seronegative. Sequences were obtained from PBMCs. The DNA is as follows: TGTGCCAGCAGTTCCCGGACAGGGACGAACACCGGGGAGCTGTTTTTT. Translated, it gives CASSSRTGTNTGELFF.